Reported below is one TCR beta chain. This CDR3 is 13 amino acids long. V gave up 5 bases and J gave up 4 bases, with 10 bases separating them. The data are from a study of blood T cell repertoires in COVID-19. Study-wide background: Samples of COVID-19 (acute and convalescent) were obtained from the United States, Italy and Spain. Sources were T cells, B-cell-depleted T cells, or PBMCs; the material itself was cDNA or gDNA.

Authors' processing steps: Reference gene primer amplification yielded estimated nucleated cell counts. The data were produced by immunoSEQ multiplex PCR, yet TCRdb's version contains in-frame clones alone and is incomplete. Clonal size and the V and J genes are those of that table, whereas D and trimming came from the DNA. This repertoire shows around 240,000 clones, just under 85% found once; its top ten account for about 2%. This receptor was identified in a woman of 80 years or more with acute or convalescent COVID-19. The sequencing sample was made of peripheral blood. V and J are TRBV12-3 or TRBV12-4 and TRBJ2-3, with D unresolved. The CDR3 loop reads CASSPGWADTQYF. CDR3 nucleotides: TGTGCCAGCAGTCCAGGTTGGGCAGATACGCAGTATTTT.